The 2 T cell receptor beta chains below were found in one sample sequenced in a study of response to subunit inactivated influenza vaccine. One entry per CDR3 protein, called by TCRdb with MiXCR from the RT-PCR reads. Here the sample spans some 500,000 distinct CDR3 sequences, 10% to 15% being singletons. Sequenced material: PBMCs from blood, taken roughly 47 days after vaccination. The source of these receptors is a man in his fifties who received an inactivated influenza vaccine.

The chain employs TRBV20-1 and TRBJ1-5; tentatively, D is TRBD1 (6 bases). V was cut by 6 bases and J by 0 bases, with 15 bases left in between. This CDR3 is built from 15 residues. Germline loops: CDR1 DFQATT, CDR2 SNEGSKA (reference sequence). CDR3: CSAPRGGYSNQPQHF. CDR3 sequence (DNA): TGCAGTGCCCCTAGGGGGGGCTATAGCAATCAGCCCCAGCATTTT.

The rearrangement uses TRBV5-1 and TRBJ1-2; no clear D. Trimming took off 4 bases at V and 1 base at J, with 14 bases between the two ends. CDR3 length: 15 residues. Germline V gene data show CDR1 as SGHRS and CDR2 as YFSETQ. The CDR3 DNA reads TGCGCCAGCAGCCCTGGGGTACAGATTAACTATGGCTACACCTTC. Its protein is CASSPGVQINYGYTF.